This TCR beta chain derives from a study of response to subunit inactivated influenza vaccine. Trimming at V came to 0 bases and at J to 2 bases, leaving 2 bases not matched to a gene. CDR1 is LGHNA, CDR2 YNFKEQ, per germline. CDR3 size: 16 residues. This clonotype has just one count. TCRdb re-called the RT-PCR reads through MiXCR, storing one row per CDR3 protein. The repertoire holds 600,000 to 850,000 distinct CDR3 sequences, with around 15% as singletons. The sequencing here drew on PBMCs from blood, taken roughly 2 weeks before vaccination. The receptor was derived from a man aged 45 to 65 who received an inactivated influenza vaccine. The J gene is TRBJ2-1, the V gene TRBV4-2, with 9 positions matching TRBD2. For the CDR3, the DNA is TGTGCCAGCAGCCAAGACGAGCGGGGGGCCTACAATGAGCAGTTCTTC. Its protein product is CASSQDERGAYNEQFF.